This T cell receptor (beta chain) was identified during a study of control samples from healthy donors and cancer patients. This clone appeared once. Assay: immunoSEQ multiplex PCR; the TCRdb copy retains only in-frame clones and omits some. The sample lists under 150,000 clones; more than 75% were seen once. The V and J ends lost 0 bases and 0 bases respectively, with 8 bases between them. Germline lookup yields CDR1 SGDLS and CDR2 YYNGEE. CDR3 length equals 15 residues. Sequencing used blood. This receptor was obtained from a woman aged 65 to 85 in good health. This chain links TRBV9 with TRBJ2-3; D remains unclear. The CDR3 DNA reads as TGTGCCAGCAGCGTAGGGATGTGGAGCACAGATACGCAGTATTTT. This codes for CASSVGMWSTDTQYF.